The present T cell receptor (beta chain) was sequenced within a study of CD8 T cells in ankylosing spondylitis. Findings and limits, study-wide: Seemingly distinctive of ankylosing spondylitis blood was a TCR beta motif formed by eight highly homologous variants.

This clonotype appeared a few times. No antigen is known for it. Trimming took 1 base from V and 6 from J; bases not matched to a gene: 7. CDR1 and CDR2 (germline): LGHNA, YNFKEQ. The CDR3 runs 15 residues. For TCR beta, libraries came from quantitative 5'-RACE with molecular barcodes. TCRdb independently ran MiXCR on the 5' RACE reads; one entry per CDR3 protein. The sample lists around 120,000 distinct CDR3 sequences, 12% to 15% seen once, with approximately 3.1% in the top ten. Input material: blood, either unsorted or a sorted T cell fraction (not recorded which). The genes are TRBV4-2 and TRBJ1-1, with 8 bases identical to TRBD1. This TCR came from a female donor with ankylosing spondylitis or in good health (not recorded which). The CDR3 sequence is CASSQGGQEVSEAFF. The CDR3 bases are TGTGCCAGCAGCCAAGGGGGACAGGAGGTTTCTGAAGCTTTCTTT.